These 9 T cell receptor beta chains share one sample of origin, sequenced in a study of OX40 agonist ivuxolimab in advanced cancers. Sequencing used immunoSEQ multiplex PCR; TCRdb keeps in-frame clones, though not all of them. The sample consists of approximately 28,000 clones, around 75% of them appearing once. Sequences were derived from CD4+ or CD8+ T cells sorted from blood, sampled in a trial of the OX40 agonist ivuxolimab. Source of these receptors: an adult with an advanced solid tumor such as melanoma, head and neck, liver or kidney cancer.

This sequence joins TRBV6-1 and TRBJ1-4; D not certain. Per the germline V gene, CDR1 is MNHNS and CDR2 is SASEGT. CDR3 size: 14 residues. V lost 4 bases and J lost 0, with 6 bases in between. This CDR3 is CASSVQTTNEKLFF. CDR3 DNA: TGTGCCAGCAGTGTACAGACAACTAATGAAAAACTGTTTTTT.

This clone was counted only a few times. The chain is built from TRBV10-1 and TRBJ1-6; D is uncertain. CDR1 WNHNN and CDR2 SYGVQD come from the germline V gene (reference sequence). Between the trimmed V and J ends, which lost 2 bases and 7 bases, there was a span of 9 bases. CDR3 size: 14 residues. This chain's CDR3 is CASSETQGNSPLHF. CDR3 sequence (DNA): TGCGCCAGCAGTGAGACTCAAGGGAATTCACCCCTCCACTTT.

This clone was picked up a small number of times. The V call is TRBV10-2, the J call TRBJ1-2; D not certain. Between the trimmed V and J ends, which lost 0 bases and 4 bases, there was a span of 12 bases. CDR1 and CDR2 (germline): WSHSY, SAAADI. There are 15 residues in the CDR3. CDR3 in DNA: TGCGCCAGCAGTGAGTCGACTTTATTCGGCTATGGCTACACCTTC. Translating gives CASSESTLFGYGYTF.

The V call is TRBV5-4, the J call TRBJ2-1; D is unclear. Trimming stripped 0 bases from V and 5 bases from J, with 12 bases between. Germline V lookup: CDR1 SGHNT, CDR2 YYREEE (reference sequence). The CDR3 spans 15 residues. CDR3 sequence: CASSLVRTTHNEQFF. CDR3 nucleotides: TGTGCCAGCAGCTTGGTTAGGACGACACACAATGAGCAGTTCTTC.

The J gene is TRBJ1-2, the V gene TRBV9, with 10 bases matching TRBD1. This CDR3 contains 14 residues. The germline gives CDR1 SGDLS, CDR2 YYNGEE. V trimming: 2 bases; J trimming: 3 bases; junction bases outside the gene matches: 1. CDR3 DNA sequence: TGTGCCAGCAGCGTGGGACAGGGGCACTATGGCTACACCTTC. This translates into CASSVGQGHYGYTF.

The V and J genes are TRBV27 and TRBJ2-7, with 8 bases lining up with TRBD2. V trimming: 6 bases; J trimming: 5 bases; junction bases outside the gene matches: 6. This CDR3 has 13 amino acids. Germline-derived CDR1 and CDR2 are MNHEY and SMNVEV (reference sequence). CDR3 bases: TGTGCCAGCAGGGCGGGGGGCGTCAACGAGCAGTACTTC. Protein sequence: CASRAGGVNEQYF.

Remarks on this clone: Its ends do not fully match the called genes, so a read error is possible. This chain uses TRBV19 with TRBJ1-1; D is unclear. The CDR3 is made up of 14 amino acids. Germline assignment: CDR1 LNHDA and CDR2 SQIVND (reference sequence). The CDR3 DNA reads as TGTGCCAGTAGTATAGCCCTATCGCCAAATGAAGCTTCCTTT. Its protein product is CASSIALSPNEASF.

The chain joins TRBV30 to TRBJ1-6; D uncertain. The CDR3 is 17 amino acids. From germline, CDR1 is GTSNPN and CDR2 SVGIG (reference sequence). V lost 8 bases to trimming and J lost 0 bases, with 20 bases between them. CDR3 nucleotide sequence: TGTGCCCTGAACACTAAAACTGGGAGCTCCTATAATTCACCCCTCCACTTT. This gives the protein CALNTKTGSSYNSPLHF.

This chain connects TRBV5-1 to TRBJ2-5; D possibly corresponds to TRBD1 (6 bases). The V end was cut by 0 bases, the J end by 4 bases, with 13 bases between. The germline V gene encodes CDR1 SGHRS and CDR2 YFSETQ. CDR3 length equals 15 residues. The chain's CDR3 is CASSLGTGLGETQYF. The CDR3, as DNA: TGCGCCAGCAGCTTGGGTACAGGGCTGGGAGAGACCCAGTACTTC.